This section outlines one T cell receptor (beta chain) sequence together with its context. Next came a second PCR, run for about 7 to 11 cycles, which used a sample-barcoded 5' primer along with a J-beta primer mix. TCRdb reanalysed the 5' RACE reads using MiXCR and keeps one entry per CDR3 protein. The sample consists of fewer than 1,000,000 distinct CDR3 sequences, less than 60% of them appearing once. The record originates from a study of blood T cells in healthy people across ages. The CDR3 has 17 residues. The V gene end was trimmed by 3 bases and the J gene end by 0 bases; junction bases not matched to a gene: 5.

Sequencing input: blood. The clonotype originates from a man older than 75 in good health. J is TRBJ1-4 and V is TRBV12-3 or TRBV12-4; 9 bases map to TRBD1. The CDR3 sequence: CASSLGTGSTTNEKLFF. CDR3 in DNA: TGTGCCAGCAGTTTGGGGACAGGGTCGACAACTAATGAAAAACTGTTTTTT.